The T cell receptor (beta chain) under discussion was sequenced for a study of T cell repertoires in cytomegalovirus infection. Via MiXCR, TCRdb re-called the reads, giving one row per CDR3 protein. The repertoire has nearly 700,000 distinct CDR3 sequences, roughly 33% of them found once; the top ten carry about 20%. As to this clonotype: Its antigen is undetermined.

Germline CDR1 reads MNHEY; CDR2 reads SVGEGT. V lost 0 bases, J lost 13 bases, and 15 bases stayed unmatched. The CDR3 has 16 amino acids. The specimen comprised cultured PBMCs, sampled from culture after CMV antigen stimulation. The sequence derives from a human donor in good health (CMV status not recorded). Some clones in this sample may be carry-over from other donors' samples. The rearrangement joins TRBV6-2 or TRBV6-3 to TRBJ2-4, with 7 positions matching TRBD2. This chain's CDR3 is CASSYSASGAVTLQYF. The CDR3 coding sequence is TGTGCCAGCAGTTACTCCGCCAGCGGGGCCGTAACACTGCAGTACTTC.